This TCR beta chain is drawn from a study of blood T cell repertoires in COVID-19. Whole-study context: PBMCs, B-cell-depleted T cells, or T cells were the source of the cDNA or gDNA that made up the material.

V was shortened by 8 bases and J by 7 bases, with 15 bases between the two germline ends. CDR3 length: 13 amino acids. Per germline, CDR1 MRHNA and CDR2 SNTAGT. Profiling relied on immunoSEQ multiplex PCR, and the TCRdb table lists in-frame clones only, not all of them. The data show roughly 64,000 clones, with 65% to 90% seen just once and about 1.2% held by the top ten. This sequence was found in a man aged 40-49 years with acute or convalescent COVID-19. Material: peripheral blood. This chain links TRBV6-4 with TRBJ2-1, with TRBD2 as a possible D gene (6 bases). The CDR3 reads CASSSRRGNEQFF. The CDR3 region has the DNA TGTGCCAGCTCCTCGCGGCGGGGTAATGAGCAGTTCTTC.